The 18 T cell receptor beta chains listed next were all sequenced from one sample in a study of blood T cell repertoires in COVID-19. Sequencing was performed with immunoSEQ multiplex PCR; in TCRdb, only in-frame clones are kept and a portion is missing. The sample has around 100,000 clones, 85% seen once. The sequenced sample consisted of peripheral blood. The receptor set was obtained from a human donor in a cohort sampled during active COVID-19.

The sample holds one count of this clone. The chain combines TRBV28 with TRBJ2-7, with 8 bases matching TRBD1. The germline CDR1 and CDR2 sequences are MDHEN and SYDVKM. The CDR3 runs to 18 residues. V shed 3 bases and J 1 base; nucleotides not matched to a gene: 14. The DNA of the CDR3 is TGTGCCAGCAGTTTGGGGGACAGGATCTCCCTCTCGTCCTACGAGCAGTACTTC. Translated, it gives CASSLGDRISLSSYEQYF.

CDR3 sequence: CASSAQGGNYGYTF. In DNA, the CDR3 is TGTGCCAGCAGCGCCCAGGGGGGAAACTATGGCTACACCTTC. This sequence joins TRBV9 and TRBJ1-2; 7 nucleotides agree with TRBD1. The germline V gene encodes CDR1 SGDLS and CDR2 YYNGEE. This CDR3 comprises 14 residues. V lost 3 bases to trimming and J lost 2 bases; unmatched junction nucleotides: 4.

V usage is TRBV9 and J usage is TRBJ1-1, with D perhaps matching TRBD1 (6 bases). Germline CDR1 and CDR2: SGDLS and YYNGEE. CDR3 length: 12 amino acids. The ends were cut back, 0 bases at V and 6 bases at J, with 6 bases in the middle. In nucleotides, the CDR3 is TGTGCCAGCAGCGTAGCAGGGGCTGAAGCTTTCTTT. It is translated as CASSVAGAEAFF.

Only one count was recorded for this clone. This chain links TRBV11-3 with TRBJ2-7; tentative D call: TRBD2 (5 bases). The length of the CDR3 is 14 residues. Germline values: CDR1 SGHNT, CDR2 YENEEA. V dropped 4 bases and J dropped 1 base, with 11 bases sitting between them. Here the CDR3 DNA reads TGTGCCAGCAGCTCGAGGGAAGGGTCCTACGAGCAGTACTTC. This encodes CASSSREGSYEQYF.

This chain connects TRBV28 to TRBJ1-1; 7 nucleotides line up with TRBD1. The germline CDR1 and CDR2 sequences are MDHEN and SYDVKM. The CDR3 is made up of 15 amino acids. J was trimmed by 8 bases and V by 6 bases; bases with no gene match: 15. CDR3 protein: CASRTSDRPSKEAFF. The CDR3 DNA reads TGTGCCAGCAGAACCTCGGACAGGCCCTCAAAAGAAGCTTTCTTT.

In this sample, this clone turned up a few times. V and J are TRBV7-9 and TRBJ1-4, with 8 bases fitting TRBD1. The trim removed 11 bases at V and 6 bases at J, leaving 8 bases unmatched. The CDR3 length is 13 residues. Germline V gene lookup returns CDR1 SEHNR and CDR2 FQNEAQ (reference sequence). CDR3 region: CAGTGGEDEKLFF. CDR3 nucleotide sequence: TGTGCCGGTACAGGGGGAGAGGATGAAAAACTGTTTTTT.

The sample holds one count of this clone. The chain couples TRBV4-1 to TRBJ1-4; the match to TRBD1 covers 9 bases. J was trimmed by 0 bases and V by 3 bases; bases with no gene match: 8. The germline CDR1 and CDR2 sequences are MGHRA and YSYEKL. The CDR3 totals 18 residues. The CDR3 coding sequence is TGCGCCAGCAGCCAGGACAGGGGAACCTCGGCAACTAATGAAAAACTGTTTTTT. This encodes CASSQDRGTSATNEKLFF.

The chain combines TRBV29-1 with TRBJ2-7, with 8 bases identical to TRBD1. The CDR3 extends over 13 amino acids. CDR1 is SQVTM, CDR2 ANQGSEA, per germline. V lost 7 bases to trimming and J lost 4 bases; unmatched junction nucleotides: 9. The CDR3 here is CSGAGTGGYEQYF. The CDR3 bases are TGCAGCGGTGCCGGGACAGGAGGGTACGAGCAGTACTTC.

The rearrangement links TRBV6-5 to TRBJ2-7; 9 positions agree with TRBD1. The germline V gene encodes CDR1 MNHEY and CDR2 SVGAGI. V shed 7 bases, J shed 0 bases, and the junction held 4 bases outside the gene matches. The CDR3 runs to 14 residues. CDR3 sequence (DNA): TGTGCCAGCAACGACAGGGGGGCCTCCTACGAGCAGTACTTC. Amino acids: CASNDRGASYEQYF.

The chain recombines TRBV7-9 with TRBJ1-4; 7 nucleotides agree with TRBD1. This CDR3 comprises 15 residues. The ends lost 5 bases at V and 2 bases at J; junction bases unmatched: 5. The germline V gene encodes CDR1 SEHNR and CDR2 FQNEAQ (reference sequence). CDR3: CASSARTGTNEKLFF. CDR3 in DNA: TGTGCCAGCAGCGCTCGGACAGGCACTAATGAAAAACTGTTTTTT. The variable domain in full, with the rest retrieved from reference TRBV7-9 and TRBJ1-4, is DTGVSQNPRHKITKRGQNVTFRCDPISEHNRLYWYRQTLGQGPEFLTYFQNEAQLEKSRLLSDRFSAERPKGSFSTLEIQRTEQGDSAMYLCASSARTGTNEKLFFGSGTQLSVL.

The CDR3 here is CASSQELAGKYNEQFF. The CDR3 DNA is TGCGCCAGCAGCCAAGAACTAGCGGGGAAATACAATGAGCAGTTCTTC. This sequence joins TRBV4-1 and TRBJ2-1; TRBD2 aligns across 10 bases. Germline lookup yields CDR1 MGHRA and CDR2 YSYEKL. This CDR3 region has 16 residues. The J segment lost 4 bases and the V segment lost 0 bases, leaving 3 bases of the junction unmatched.

The chain recombines TRBV10-1 with TRBJ2-7; perhaps TRBD2 as D (6 bases). The V and J ends lost 9 bases and 2 bases respectively, with 14 bases between them. The germline V gene has CDR1 WNHNN and CDR2 SYGVQD (reference sequence). The CDR3 consists of 13 residues. The CDR3 DNA reads TGCGCCAGTAGCCCTGGGGGGACCTACGAGCAGTACTTC. This sequence encodes CASSPGGTYEQYF.

V and J are TRBV6-1 and TRBJ2-3; 14 nucleotides align to TRBD2. This CDR3 comprises 18 residues. Looked up from germline, CDR1 is MNHNS and CDR2 is SASEGT. V shed 4 bases, J shed 0 bases, and the junction held 6 bases outside the gene matches. The CDR3 bases are TGTGCCAGCAGTGCCGGACTAGCGGGGGGAACTAGCACAGATACGCAGTATTTT. Translating gives CASSAGLAGGTSTDTQYF.

This clone came up many times. This CDR3 is also generated by other DNA sequences in the sample. V is TRBV29-1 and J is TRBJ2-1; 9 bases align to TRBD2. The junction had 7 bases not matched to a gene; V was cut back by 0 bases and J by 7 bases. Per germline, CDR1 SQVTM and CDR2 ANQGSEA. The CDR3 sequence is 15 residues long. As DNA, the CDR3 is TGCAGCGTTGAAGACGGCGGGGGGGGGCTTAATGAGCAGTTCTTC. Translation: CSVEDGGGGLNEQFF.

The chain has TRBV6-5 and TRBJ2-7, with 9 nucleotides matching TRBD1. Germline-derived CDR1 and CDR2 are MNHEY and SVGAGI. With V trimmed by 5 bases and J by 2 bases, 7 bases remained unmatched. The CDR3 has 15 residues. For the CDR3, the DNA is TGTGCCAGCAGTATTAACAGGGGGCCAACCTACGAGCAGTACTTC. Its protein is CASSINRGPTYEQYF.

This chain's CDR3 is CASSLDGGGRADTQYF. CDR3 DNA sequence: TGTGCCAGCAGCTTAGATGGGGGGGGTCGGGCAGATACGCAGTATTTT. The V and J genes are TRBV7-2 and TRBJ2-3; 7 bases are a match to TRBD2. The V and J ends lost 1 base and 4 bases, in that order; junction bases with no gene match: 8. The CDR3 covers 16 residues. Germline CDR1 is SGHTA and CDR2 is FQGNSA.

This clone is a singleton in its sample. This CDR3 reads CASSLRPTQATEQFF. The CDR3 DNA sequence: TGTGCCAGCAGCTTAAGGCCTACTCAGGCGACTGAGCAGTTCTTC. The rearrangement joins TRBV7-2 to TRBJ2-1; D remains ambiguous. Per germline, CDR1 SGHTA and CDR2 FQGNSA. CDR3 size: 15 residues. Trimming took off 2 bases at V and 9 bases at J, with 17 bases between the two ends.

The CDR3 DNA reads as TGTGCCAGCAGCCCAAACCAAGGACTCCACAATGAGCAGTTCTTC. Translation: CASSPNQGLHNEQFF. The rearrangement uses TRBV7-3 and TRBJ2-1; the D gene is possibly TRBD2 (5 bases). The CDR3 length is 15 residues. V lost 5 bases and J 5 bases, leaving 16 bases between the germline ends. In germline, CDR1 is SGHTA, CDR2 FQGTGA.